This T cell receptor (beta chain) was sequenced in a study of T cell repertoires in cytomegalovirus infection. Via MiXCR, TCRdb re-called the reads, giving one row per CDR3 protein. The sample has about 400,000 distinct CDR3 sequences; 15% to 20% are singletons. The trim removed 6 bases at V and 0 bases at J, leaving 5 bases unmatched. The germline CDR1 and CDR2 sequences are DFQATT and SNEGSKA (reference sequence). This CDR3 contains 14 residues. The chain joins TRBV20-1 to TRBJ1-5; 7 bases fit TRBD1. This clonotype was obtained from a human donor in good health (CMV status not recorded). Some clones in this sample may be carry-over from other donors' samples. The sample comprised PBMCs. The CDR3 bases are TGCAGTGCGGGACAGTCCCGTAGCAATCAGCCCCAGCATTTT. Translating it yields CSAGQSRSNQPQHF.